Below, 30 T cell receptor beta chains from the same sample are listed, as sequenced in a study of cytomegalovirus exposure and HLA in healthy donors. Repertoires were generated with immunoSEQ multiplex PCR, while TCRdb's copy carries only in-frame clones and drops some. The data contain fewer than 200,000 clones, 85% of them singletons. Sequencing was performed on PBMCs. The receptors derive from a man aged 18-30 years in good health and CMV-seropositive.

The genes are TRBV7-9 and TRBJ1-1; D unresolved. This CDR3 is built from 15 residues. V lost 5 bases and J 3 bases, leaving 16 bases between the germline ends. The germline V gene has CDR1 SEHNR and CDR2 FQNEAQ (reference sequence). CDR3 in amino acids: CASSPQSGVYTEAFF. The CDR3 DNA follows: TGTGCCAGCAGCCCCCAGTCGGGAGTTTACACTGAAGCTTTCTTT.

The gene calls are TRBV10-3 and TRBJ1-3; D gene unclear. The CDR3 has 17 amino acids. Germline CDR1 ENHRY, CDR2 SYGVKD. Trimming shortened V by 0 bases and J by 1 base, and 13 bases separated the two germline ends. This CDR3 is CAISESNVWLSGNTIYF. In DNA form, the CDR3 reads TGTGCCATCAGTGAGTCCAATGTCTGGCTTTCTGGAAACACCATATATTTT.

V usage is TRBV5-1 and J usage is TRBJ2-5; no clear D gene. The germline V and J ends were trimmed by 2 bases and 5 bases, with 10 bases remaining between them. The CDR3 loop spans 13 amino acids. Germline values: CDR1 SGHRS, CDR2 YFSETQ. CDR3 coding DNA: TGCGCCAGCAGCTTCACTCTTTTGGAGACCCAGTACTTC. It specifies CASSFTLLETQYF.

Notes on this clone: The junction differs from germline at one of its ends, possibly a read error. This specimen includes other DNA sequences encoding the same CDR3. The chain joins TRBV20-1 to TRBJ2-7; D might be TRBD1 (5 bases). This CDR3 has 11 amino acids. The germline CDR1 and CDR2 sequences are DFQATT and SNEGSKA (reference sequence). The CDR3 bases are TGCAGTGCGAGAGACAGCTACGAGCAGTACTTC. Translation: CSARDSYEQYF.

The genes are TRBV2 and TRBJ2-2; D is ambiguous. The CDR3 spans 13 residues. Germline assignment: CDR1 SNHLY and CDR2 FYNNEI. Trimming stripped 4 bases from V and 4 bases from J, with 7 bases between. In DNA form, the CDR3 reads TGTGCCAGCAGTGGAGAGATCACCGGGGAGCTGTTTTTT. Translation: CASSGEITGELFF.

This chain links TRBV30 with TRBJ2-2; TRBD2 aligns across 7 bases. Germline CDR1 is GTSNPN and CDR2 is SVGIG (reference sequence). This CDR3 region has 13 residues. Trimming at V came to 0 bases and at J to 7 bases, leaving 2 bases not matched to a gene. CDR3 coding DNA: TGTGCCTGGAGTGTAACGGGAGGCGGGGAGCTGTTTTTT. It specifies CAWSVTGGGELFF.

This chain uses TRBV4-2 with TRBJ1-1; D call uncertain. CDR1 is LGHNA and CDR2 is YNFKEQ in the germline V gene. The V end lost 0 bases, the J end lost 6 bases, and 11 bases lay between the germline ends. The CDR3 is 14 residues long. Here the CDR3 reads CASSQDMGQAEAFF. The CDR3 bases are TGTGCCAGCAGCCAAGATATGGGCCAGGCTGAAGCTTTCTTT.

V gene TRBV7-9 combines with J gene TRBJ2-1; 7 bases are a match to TRBD1. The V and J ends lost 4 bases and 9 bases, in that order; junction bases with no gene match: 6. The CDR3 runs 13 residues. Germline V gives CDR1 SEHNR, CDR2 FQNEAQ (reference sequence). The DNA for the CDR3 is TGTGCCAGCAGCTCCCTACAGGGGATTGAGCAGTTCTTC. This encodes CASSSLQGIEQFF.

The chain couples TRBV27 to TRBJ1-5; 10 nucleotides match TRBD1. V lost 5 bases to trimming and J lost 6 bases; unmatched junction nucleotides: 7. The CDR3 consists of 15 residues. Germline CDR1 MNHEY, CDR2 SMNVEV (reference sequence). CDR3: CASSPGTGVGQPQHF. The CDR3 region has the DNA TGTGCCAGCAGTCCAGGGACAGGGGTGGGTCAGCCCCAGCATTTT.

This clone has more than one count but fewer than ten. V and J are TRBV6-1 and TRBJ2-6; no definite D call. The CDR3 loop spans 16 amino acids. The V and J ends lost 1 base and 0 bases respectively, with 7 bases between them. CDR1 and CDR2 from the germline V gene are MNHNS and SASEGT. The CDR3 region has the DNA TGTGCCAGCAGTGAAGGAGCCGGCTCTGGGGCCAACGTCCTGACTTTC. Translated, it gives CASSEGAGSGANVLTF.

This clone was recorded a few times. V usage is TRBV15 and J usage is TRBJ1-2; tentative D call: TRBD1 (5 bases). CDR3 length equals 15 residues. Germline V gene sequence: CDR1 LNHNV, CDR2 YYDKDF (reference sequence). V was clipped by 3 bases and J by 8 bases, with 19 bases between them. The CDR3 DNA is TGTGCCACCAGCAGTTCCCGGGGAGTCGGGGGAGGCTACACCTTC. Translation: CATSSSRGVGGGYTF.

This rearrangement joins TRBV2 to TRBJ1-6, with a weak D call TRBD1 (5 bases). CDR1 and CDR2 (germline): SNHLY, FYNNEI. V was pared by 5 bases and J by 10 bases, with 15 bases between. CDR3 length: 14 residues. The CDR3 sequence is CASSLQWGDSPLHF. The CDR3 DNA reads TGTGCCAGCAGTCTCCAGTGGGGGGACTCACCCCTCCACTTT.

The chain couples TRBV7-3 to TRBJ2-1; TRBD2 agrees at 10 bases. CDR3 length equals 17 residues. Looked up from germline, CDR1 is SGHTA and CDR2 is FQGTGA. V gave up 1 base and J gave up 6 bases; unmatched junction bases: 9. The DNA for the CDR3 is TGTGCCAGCAGCTTAAATTCGGGGCTAGCGGGAGTCAATGAGCAGTTCTTC. Translation: CASSLNSGLAGVNEQFF.

The chain combines TRBV29-1 with TRBJ2-1; 10 positions match TRBD1. The CDR3 length is 16 residues. V gave up 7 bases and J gave up 2 bases; unmatched junction bases: 11. Germline V gene sequence: CDR1 SQVTM, CDR2 ANQGSEA. As DNA, the CDR3 is TGCAGCGCCGTACAATCCGGGACAGGGGCCTACAATGAGCAGTTCTTC. This sequence encodes CSAVQSGTGAYNEQFF.

The CDR3 loop is CAISTGGGQPQHF. The CDR3 nucleotides read TGTGCCATCAGTACAGGGGGCGGTCAGCCCCAGCATTTT. The rearrangement links TRBV10-3 to TRBJ1-5, with 9 nucleotides matching TRBD1. After removal of 5 bases from V and 6 bases from J, the junction contained 2 bases not matched to a gene. The CDR3 loop spans 13 amino acids. CDR1 is ENHRY and CDR2 is SYGVKD in the germline V gene.

The chain employs TRBV27 and TRBJ2-5; TRBD1 matches 7 bases. This CDR3 has 13 residues. The germline CDR1 and CDR2 sequences are MNHEY and SMNVEV (reference sequence). After removal of 5 bases from V and 10 bases from J, the junction contained 10 bases not matched to a gene. CDR3 in DNA: TGTGCCAGCAGTCCACTACAGGGGAACGACCAGTACTTC. This gives the protein CASSPLQGNDQYF.

This clone was observed a few times. The V and J genes are TRBV10-2 and TRBJ1-2, with D possibly being TRBD1 (6 bases). Germline V gene lookup returns CDR1 WSHSY and CDR2 SAAADI. The germline V and J ends were trimmed by 4 bases and 5 bases, with 11 bases remaining between them. The CDR3 length is 13 residues. The CDR3 sequence is CASSGAGVYGYTF. DNA for the CDR3: TGCGCCAGCAGTGGTGCAGGGGTGTATGGCTACACCTTC.

Only one count was recorded for this clone. The chain is built from TRBV6-5 and TRBJ2-1; 9 nucleotides line up with TRBD1. The CDR3 is 14 amino acids. V gave up 5 bases and J gave up 2 bases; unmatched junction bases: 1. Germline assignment: CDR1 MNHEY and CDR2 SVGAGI. Here the CDR3 reads CASSRQGAYNEQFF. The CDR3 DNA is TGTGCCAGCAGTCGACAGGGGGCCTACAATGAGCAGTTCTTC.

V gene TRBV30 combines with J gene TRBJ2-7, with TRBD1 matching 12 bases. Germline-derived CDR1 and CDR2 are GTSNPN and SVGIG (reference sequence). The CDR3 has 12 amino acids. J lost 6 bases, V lost 5 bases, and 2 bases had no gene match. The CDR3, as DNA: TGTGCCTGGGGGACAGGGGGCTCCGAGCAGTACTTC. Protein product: CAWGTGGSEQYF.

The CDR3 spells CASSRRRERDFTEAFF. The CDR3 nucleotides are TGTGCCAGCAGCCGTAGACGGGAGAGAGATTTCACTGAAGCTTTCTTT. The chain recombines TRBV7-8 with TRBJ1-1; D gene uncertain. CDR1 and CDR2 (germline): SGHVS, FQNEAQ. Trimming took 5 bases from V and 4 from J, leaving 20 bases between them. The CDR3 has 16 amino acids.

The chain links TRBV15 to TRBJ1-5; 8 nucleotides line up with TRBD1. This CDR3 is built from 16 residues. V shed 5 bases, J shed 5 bases, and the junction held 11 bases outside the gene matches. Germline V gene data show CDR1 as LNHNV and CDR2 as YYDKDF (reference sequence). CDR3 DNA: TGTGCCACCAGCGCCAAAAGGGACAGGAGCGATCAGCCCCAGCATTTT. Protein product: CATSAKRDRSDQPQHF.

This rearrangement joins TRBV4-1 to TRBJ2-7; 8 bases agree with TRBD2. CDR3 length equals 16 residues. Losses at the gene ends were 0 bases for V and 5 bases for J; bases not matched to a gene: 9. The germline gives CDR1 MGHRA, CDR2 YSYEKL. The CDR3 DNA is TGCGCCAGCAGCCAAGATAAGCGGGAGACCGGCCACGAGCAGTACTTC. Translation gives CASSQDKRETGHEQYF.

The chain uses TRBV28 and TRBJ1-2; perhaps TRBD1 as D (6 bases). Germline CDR1 is MDHEN and CDR2 is SYDVKM. The V end was cut by 4 bases, the J end by 7 bases, with 16 bases between. This CDR3 has 14 amino acids. CDR3: CASSSGQWQGGYTF. The CDR3 nucleotides are TGTGCCAGCAGTTCTGGACAGTGGCAAGGTGGCTACACCTTC.

J is TRBJ1-3 and V is TRBV6-1, with D maybe TRBD1 (6 bases). The CDR3 sequence is 17 residues long. Germline CDR1 and CDR2: MNHNS and SASEGT. With 4 bases removed from V and 0 bases from J, the gap between germline ends came to 16 bases. The CDR3 DNA follows: TGTGCCAGCAGTGCTTCGACAGGTCCGAGCTCTGGAAACACCATATATTTT. This gives the protein CASSASTGPSSGNTIYF.

The chain employs TRBV25-1 and TRBJ1-6; weak D call: TRBD1 (6 bases). Germline V CDR1 and CDR2: MGHDK, SYGVNS. This CDR3 spans 16 amino acids. The V end was cut by 6 bases, the J end by 8 bases, with 20 bases between. The CDR3 protein is CASSSLTGWRDSPLHF. The CDR3, as DNA: TGTGCCAGCAGCTCCCTCACAGGGTGGAGAGATTCACCCCTCCACTTT.

This clone showed up just a few times. The chain has TRBV5-4 and TRBJ2-7; D perhaps matches TRBD1 (5 bases). Deletions cut 2 bases from V and 3 bases from J, with 6 bases between. Germline CDR1 is SGHNT and CDR2 is YYREEE (reference sequence). The CDR3 totals 12 residues. The CDR3 DNA reads as TGTGCCAGCAGCTTTGACAGCTACGAGCAGTACTTC. Translating it yields CASSFDSYEQYF.

The chain carries TRBV29-1 and TRBJ2-3; TRBD1 is a possible D gene (5 bases). V lost 4 bases and J lost 0, with 11 bases in between. Looked up from germline, CDR1 is SQVTM and CDR2 is ANQGSEA. CDR3 size: 14 residues. The DNA of the CDR3 is TGCAGCGTTGTGAGACAGCTCAGCACAGATACGCAGTATTTT. This translates into CSVVRQLSTDTQYF.

The rearrangement links TRBV28 to TRBJ1-5; TRBD1 is a possible D gene (5 bases). Trimming took off 2 bases at V and 3 bases at J, with 17 bases between the two ends. This CDR3 contains 17 residues. Germline loops: CDR1 MDHEN, CDR2 SYDVKM. CDR3 in DNA: TGTGCCAGCAGTTTAGAAGGGGTTCGTCGAAACAATCAGCCCCAGCATTTT. It specifies CASSLEGVRRNNQPQHF.

The rearrangement joins TRBV7-3 to TRBJ2-3; 7 bases fit TRBD2. Germline V lookup: CDR1 SGHTA, CDR2 FQGTGA. The CDR3 contains 16 residues. Germline trimming cut 1 base from V and 2 bases from J; bases unmatched to any gene: 6. The CDR3 region has the DNA TGTGCCAGCAGCTTAAATGCGGGAGCGAACACAGATACGCAGTATTTT. Translation gives CASSLNAGANTDTQYF.

The chain is built from TRBV9 and TRBJ1-2, with D perhaps TRBD1 (6 bases). Trimming shortened V by 4 bases and J by 8 bases, and 15 bases separated the two germline ends. There are 13 residues in the CDR3. Germline values: CDR1 SGDLS, CDR2 YYNGEE. The CDR3 DNA reads TGTGCCAGCAGCTTCGGACAGTCTGCCGGCTACACCTTC. This encodes CASSFGQSAGYTF. Drawing the rest from reference TRBV9 and TRBJ1-2, the complete variable domain is DSGVTQTPKHLITATGQRVTLRCSPRSGDLSVYWYQQSLDQGLQFLIQYYNGEERAKGNILERFSAQQFPDLHSELNLSSLELGDSALYFCASSFGQSAGYTFGSGTRLTVV.